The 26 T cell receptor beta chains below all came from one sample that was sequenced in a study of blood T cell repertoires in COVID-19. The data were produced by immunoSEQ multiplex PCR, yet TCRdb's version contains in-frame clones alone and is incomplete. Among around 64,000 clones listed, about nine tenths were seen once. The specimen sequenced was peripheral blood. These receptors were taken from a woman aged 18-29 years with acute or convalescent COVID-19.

In DNA form, the CDR3 reads TGTGCCAGCAGCGGGGACACCCGATATGGAAACACCATATATTTT. Translating it yields CASSGDTRYGNTIYF. This chain joins TRBV2 and TRBJ1-3; the D gene is possibly TRBD1 (6 bases). The CDR3 runs to 15 residues. Germline CDR1 reads SNHLY; CDR2 reads FYNNEI. Trimming shortened V by 6 bases and J by 3 bases, and 15 bases separated the two germline ends.

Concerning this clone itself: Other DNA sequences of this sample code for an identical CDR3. The CDR3 nucleotides read TGCGCCAGCAGCTTGGCCGGGGGTCTGGGCTATGGCTACACCTTC. This encodes CASSLAGGLGYGYTF. The rearrangement uses TRBV5-1 and TRBJ1-2; D might be TRBD1 (5 bases). Germline loops: CDR1 SGHRS, CDR2 YFSETQ. Trimming took 0 bases from V and 4 from J, leaving 13 bases between them. The CDR3 extends over 15 amino acids.

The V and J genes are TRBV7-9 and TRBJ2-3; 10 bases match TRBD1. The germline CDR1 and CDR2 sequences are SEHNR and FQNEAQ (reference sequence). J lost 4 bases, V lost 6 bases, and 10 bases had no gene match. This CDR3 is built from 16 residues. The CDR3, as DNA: TGTGCCAGCAGGAATCGGGACAGGGGTGGAGCAGATACGCAGTATTTT. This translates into CASRNRDRGGADTQYF.

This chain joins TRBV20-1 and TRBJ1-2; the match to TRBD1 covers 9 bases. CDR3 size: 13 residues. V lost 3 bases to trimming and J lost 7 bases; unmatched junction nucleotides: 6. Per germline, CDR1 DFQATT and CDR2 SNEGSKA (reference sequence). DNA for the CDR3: TGCAGTGCTAGTAAACAGGGGGCGCTTGGCTACACCTTC. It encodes CSASKQGALGYTF.

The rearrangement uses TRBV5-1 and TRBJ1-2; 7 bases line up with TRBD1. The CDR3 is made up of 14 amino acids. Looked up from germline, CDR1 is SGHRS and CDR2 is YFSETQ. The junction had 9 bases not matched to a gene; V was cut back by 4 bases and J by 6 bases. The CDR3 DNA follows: TGCGCCAGCAGCCTTAGGACAGGTCGAGATGGCTACACCTTC. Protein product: CASSLRTGRDGYTF.

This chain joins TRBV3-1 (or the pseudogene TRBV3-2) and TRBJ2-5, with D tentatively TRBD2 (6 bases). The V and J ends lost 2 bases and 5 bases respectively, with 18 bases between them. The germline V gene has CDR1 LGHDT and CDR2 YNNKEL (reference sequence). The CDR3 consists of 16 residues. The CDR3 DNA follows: TGTGCCAGCAGCCAACTCGGCGGAGACGGGAGTGAGACCCAGTACTTC. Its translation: CASSQLGGDGSETQYF.

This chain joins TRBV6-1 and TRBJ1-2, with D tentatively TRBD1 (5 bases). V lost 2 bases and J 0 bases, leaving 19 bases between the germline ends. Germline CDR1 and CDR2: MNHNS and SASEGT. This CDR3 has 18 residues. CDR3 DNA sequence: TGTGCCAGCAGTGAAATTTTGAGACAGACGCTAGCTAACTATGGCTACACCTTC. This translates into CASSEILRQTLANYGYTF.

The CDR3 here is CASSSSGRPQETQYF. The CDR3 DNA reads TGTGCCAGCAGCTCTAGCGGGAGGCCCCAAGAGACCCAGTACTTC. V and J are TRBV9 and TRBJ2-5; 11 bases map to TRBD2. The V and J ends lost 4 bases and 1 base, in that order; junction bases with no gene match: 3. Germline V CDR1 and CDR2: SGDLS, YYNGEE. This CDR3 contains 15 residues.

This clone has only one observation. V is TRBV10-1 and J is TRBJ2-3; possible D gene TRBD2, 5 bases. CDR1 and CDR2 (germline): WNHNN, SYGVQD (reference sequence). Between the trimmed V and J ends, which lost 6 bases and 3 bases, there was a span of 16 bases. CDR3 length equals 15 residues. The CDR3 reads CASSQSRGRTDTQYF. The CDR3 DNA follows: TGCGCCAGCAGCCAGAGTCGGGGAAGGACAGATACGCAGTATTTT.

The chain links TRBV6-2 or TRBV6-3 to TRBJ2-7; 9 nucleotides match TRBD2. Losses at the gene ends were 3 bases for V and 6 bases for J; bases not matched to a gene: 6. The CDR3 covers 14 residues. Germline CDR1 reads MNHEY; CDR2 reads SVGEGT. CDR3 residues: CASSYASGTREQYF. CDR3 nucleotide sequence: TGTGCCAGCAGTTATGCTAGCGGGACTCGCGAGCAGTACTTC.

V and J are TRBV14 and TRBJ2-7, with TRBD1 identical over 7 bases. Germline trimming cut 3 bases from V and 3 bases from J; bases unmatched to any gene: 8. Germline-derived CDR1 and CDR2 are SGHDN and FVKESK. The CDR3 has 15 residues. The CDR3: CASSHSGGSYYEQYF. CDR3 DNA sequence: TGTGCCAGCAGCCACTCAGGGGGATCGTACTACGAGCAGTACTTC.

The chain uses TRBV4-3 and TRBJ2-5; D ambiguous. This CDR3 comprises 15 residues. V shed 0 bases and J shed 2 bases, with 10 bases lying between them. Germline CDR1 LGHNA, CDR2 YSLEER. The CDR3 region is CASSQDALRQETQYF. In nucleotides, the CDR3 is TGCGCCAGCAGCCAAGACGCCCTCAGGCAAGAGACCCAGTACTTC.

Here the CDR3 DNA reads TGTGCCAGCAGCAAAAGAGGGACAGGGGGCTCCTACGAGCAGTACTTC. Its translation: CASSKRGTGGSYEQYF. The V and J genes are TRBV7-8 and TRBJ2-7, with TRBD1 identical over 11 bases. V gave up 5 bases and J gave up 0 bases; unmatched junction bases: 6. Per the germline V gene, CDR1 is SGHVS and CDR2 is FQNEAQ. This CDR3 contains 16 residues.

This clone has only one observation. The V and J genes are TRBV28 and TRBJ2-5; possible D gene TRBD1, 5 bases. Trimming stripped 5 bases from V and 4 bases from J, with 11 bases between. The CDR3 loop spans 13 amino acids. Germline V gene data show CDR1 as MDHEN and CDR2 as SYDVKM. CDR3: CASSTLGRETQYF. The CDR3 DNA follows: TGTGCCAGCAGTACCCTGGGGCGAGAGACCCAGTACTTC.

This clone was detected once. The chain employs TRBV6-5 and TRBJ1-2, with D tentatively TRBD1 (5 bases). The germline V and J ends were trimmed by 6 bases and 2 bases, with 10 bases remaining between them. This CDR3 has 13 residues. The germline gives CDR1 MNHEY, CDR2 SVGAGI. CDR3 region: CASRQGHNYGYTF. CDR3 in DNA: TGTGCCAGCAGGCAGGGCCACAACTATGGCTACACCTTC.

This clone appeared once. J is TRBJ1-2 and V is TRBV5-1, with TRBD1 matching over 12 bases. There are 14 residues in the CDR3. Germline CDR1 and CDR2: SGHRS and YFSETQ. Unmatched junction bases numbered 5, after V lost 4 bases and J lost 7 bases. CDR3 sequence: CASSVGQGAGGYTF. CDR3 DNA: TGCGCCAGCAGCGTGGGACAGGGGGCAGGTGGCTACACCTTC. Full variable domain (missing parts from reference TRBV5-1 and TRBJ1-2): KAGVTQTPRYLIKTRGQQVTLSCSPISGHRSVSWYQQTPGQGLQFLFEYFSETQRNKGNFPGRFSGRQFSNSRSEMNVSTLELGDSALYLCASSVGQGAGGYTFGSGTRLTVV.

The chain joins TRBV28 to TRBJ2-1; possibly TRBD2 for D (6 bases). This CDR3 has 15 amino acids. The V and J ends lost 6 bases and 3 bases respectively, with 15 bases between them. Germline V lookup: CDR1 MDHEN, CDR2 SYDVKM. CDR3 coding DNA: TGTGCCAGCAGAACCGGGGGAACGTTCTACAATGAGCAGTTCTTC. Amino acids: CASRTGGTFYNEQFF.

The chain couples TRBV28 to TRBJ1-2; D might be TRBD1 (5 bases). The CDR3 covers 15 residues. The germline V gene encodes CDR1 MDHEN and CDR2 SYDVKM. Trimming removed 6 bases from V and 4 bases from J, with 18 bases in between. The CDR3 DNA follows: TGTGCCAGCAGCCCTGCCGGTACAGGCCCCTATGGCTACACCTTC. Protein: CASSPAGTGPYGYTF.

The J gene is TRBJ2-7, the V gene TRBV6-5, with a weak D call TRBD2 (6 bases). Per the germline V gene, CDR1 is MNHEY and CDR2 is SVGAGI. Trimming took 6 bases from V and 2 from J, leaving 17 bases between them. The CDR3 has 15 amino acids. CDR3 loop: CASRIGVGRAYEQYF. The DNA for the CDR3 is TGTGCCAGCAGGATCGGGGTCGGGAGAGCCTACGAGCAGTACTTC.

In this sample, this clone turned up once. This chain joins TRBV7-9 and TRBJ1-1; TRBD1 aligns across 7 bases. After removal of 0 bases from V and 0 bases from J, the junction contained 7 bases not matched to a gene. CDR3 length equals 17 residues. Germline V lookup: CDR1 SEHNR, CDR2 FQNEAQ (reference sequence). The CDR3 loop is CASSLAPGQAMNTEAFF. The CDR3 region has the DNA TGTGCCAGCAGCTTAGCCCCTGGACAGGCAATGAACACTGAAGCTTTCTTT.

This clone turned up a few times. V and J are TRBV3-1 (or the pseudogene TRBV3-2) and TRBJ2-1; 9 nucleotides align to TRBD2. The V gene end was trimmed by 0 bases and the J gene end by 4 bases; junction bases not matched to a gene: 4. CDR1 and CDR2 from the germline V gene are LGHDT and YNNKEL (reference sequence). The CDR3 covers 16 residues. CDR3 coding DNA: TGTGCCAGCAGCCAAGATCGGCTAGCGGGATACAATGAGCAGTTCTTC. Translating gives CASSQDRLAGYNEQFF.

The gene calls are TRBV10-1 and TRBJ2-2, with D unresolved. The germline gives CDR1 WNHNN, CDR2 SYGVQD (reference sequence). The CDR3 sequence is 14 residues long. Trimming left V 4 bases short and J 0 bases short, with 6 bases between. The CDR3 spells CASSVAANTGELFF. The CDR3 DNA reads TGCGCCAGCAGTGTTGCAGCGAACACCGGGGAGCTGTTTTTT.

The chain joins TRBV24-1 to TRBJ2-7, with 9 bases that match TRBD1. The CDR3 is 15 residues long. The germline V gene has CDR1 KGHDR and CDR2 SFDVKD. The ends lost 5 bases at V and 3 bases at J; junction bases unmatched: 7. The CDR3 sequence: CATSAPGQGVYEQYF. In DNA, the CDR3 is TGTGCCACCAGTGCCCCGGGACAGGGTGTCTACGAGCAGTACTTC.

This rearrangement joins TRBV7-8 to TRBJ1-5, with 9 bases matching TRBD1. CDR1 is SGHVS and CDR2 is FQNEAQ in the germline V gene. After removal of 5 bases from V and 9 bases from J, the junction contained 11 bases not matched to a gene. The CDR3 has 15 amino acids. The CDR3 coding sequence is TGTGCCAGCAGCACGACAGGGGGGGTAAGAGGGCCCCAGCATTTT. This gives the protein CASSTTGGVRGPQHF.

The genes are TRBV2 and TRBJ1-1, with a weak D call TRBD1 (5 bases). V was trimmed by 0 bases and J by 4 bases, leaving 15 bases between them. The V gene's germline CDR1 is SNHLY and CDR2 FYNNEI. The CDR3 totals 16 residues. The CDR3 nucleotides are TGTGCCAGCAGTGAAGCGCAGTTTTGGGGCGCCACTGAAGCTTTCTTT. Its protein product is CASSEAQFWGATEAFF.

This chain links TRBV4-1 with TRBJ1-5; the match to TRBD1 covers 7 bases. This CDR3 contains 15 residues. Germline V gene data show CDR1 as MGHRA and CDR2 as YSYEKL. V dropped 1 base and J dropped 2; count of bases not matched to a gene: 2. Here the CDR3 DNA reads TGCGCCAGCAGCCAAGTACAGGGGCGCAATCAGCCCCAGCATTTT. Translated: CASSQVQGRNQPQHF.